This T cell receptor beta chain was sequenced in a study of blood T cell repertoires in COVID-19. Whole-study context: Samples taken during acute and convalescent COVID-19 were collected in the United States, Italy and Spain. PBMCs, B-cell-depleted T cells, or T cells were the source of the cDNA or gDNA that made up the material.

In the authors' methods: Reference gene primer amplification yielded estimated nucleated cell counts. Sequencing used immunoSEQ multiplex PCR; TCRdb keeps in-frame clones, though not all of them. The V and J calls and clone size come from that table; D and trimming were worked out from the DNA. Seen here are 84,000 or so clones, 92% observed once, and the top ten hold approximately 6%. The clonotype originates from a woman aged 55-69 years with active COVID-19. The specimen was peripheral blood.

CDR3 sequence: CASSVNPGSNQPQHF. In DNA form, the CDR3 reads TGTGCCAGCAGCGTAAATCCGGGGAGCAATCAGCCCCAGCATTTT. The chain employs TRBV9 and TRBJ1-5; no reliable D call. The CDR3 consists of 15 residues. Germline assignment: CDR1 SGDLS and CDR2 YYNGEE. V lost 1 base, J lost 1 base, and 9 bases lay in between.